The 17 T cell receptor beta chains below come from one sample, sequenced in a study of long-term antiretroviral therapy in people with HIV. Assay version v3.0 of immunoSEQ was used, and it was run at survey level. The method was immunoSEQ multiplex PCR; TCRdb's version includes in-frame clones alone and lacks a portion of them. The sample has 10,000 or so clones, over 70% seen once. Material: unsorted PBMCs, obtained just under 3.2 years before starting antiretroviral therapy. These receptors were collected from a man aged 40-49 years with HIV.

This clone turned up a few times. The identical CDR3 is also encoded by other nucleotide sequences in the sample. J is TRBJ2-5 and V is TRBV7-9, with TRBD1 identical over 8 bases. J gave up 3 bases and V 3 bases, and 3 bases lay outside the gene matches. This CDR3 has 14 amino acids. Germline values: CDR1 SEHNR, CDR2 FQNEAQ (reference sequence). Written as DNA, the CDR3 is TGTGCCAGCAGCTTCCCGACAGGGGAAGAGACCCAGTACTTC. Its protein is CASSFPTGEETQYF.

The V call is TRBV19, the J call TRBJ2-7, with 9 bases that match TRBD2. The germline gives CDR1 LNHDA, CDR2 SQIVND (reference sequence). V gave up 8 bases and J gave up 4 bases; unmatched junction bases: 6. The CDR3 extends over 13 amino acids. CDR3: CASAAGGGYEQYF. In nucleotides, the CDR3 is TGTGCCAGTGCCGCGGGAGGGGGGTACGAGCAGTACTTC.

The chain joins TRBV13 to TRBJ2-7, with TRBD2 matching 8 bases. The V and J ends lost 5 bases and 5 bases, in that order; junction bases with no gene match: 2. Germline V gives CDR1 PRHDT, CDR2 FYEKMQ (reference sequence). The CDR3 covers 12 residues. CDR3 loop: CASSAGGNEQYF. CDR3 DNA sequence: TGTGCCAGCAGCGCGGGAGGAAACGAGCAGTACTTC.

The chain links TRBV25-1 to TRBJ2-1; 9 bases are a match to TRBD2. There are 15 residues in the CDR3. The J segment lost 9 bases and the V segment lost 4 bases, leaving 10 bases of the junction unmatched. Per germline, CDR1 MGHDK and CDR2 SYGVNS. The CDR3 loop is CASSGPAGGLSEQFF. The DNA for the CDR3 is TGTGCCAGCAGTGGCCCAGCGGGAGGACTAAGTGAGCAGTTCTTC.

The V gene is TRBV2, the J gene TRBJ2-2; the D gene is possibly TRBD1 (6 bases). V lost 10 bases, J lost 0 bases, and 12 bases lay in between. The CDR3 extends over 14 amino acids. Per germline, CDR1 SNHLY and CDR2 FYNNEI. CDR3 in amino acids: CATRTDSNTGELFF. CDR3 nucleotide sequence: TGTGCCACCCGGACAGATTCGAACACCGGGGAGCTGTTTTTT.

This clone was detected only a few times. The chain uses TRBV6-4 and TRBJ1-5; D is uncertain. This CDR3 is 14 amino acids long. Germline CDR1 is MRHNA and CDR2 is SNTAGT. The V and J ends lost 3 bases and 1 base respectively, with 7 bases between them. The CDR3: CASSEGPSNQPQHF. The CDR3 coding sequence is TGTGCCAGCAGTGAGGGCCCCAGCAATCAGCCCCAGCATTTT.

V and J are TRBV6-6 and TRBJ1-1; 8 nucleotides align to TRBD1. Germline assignment: CDR1 MNHNY and CDR2 SVGAGI (reference sequence). The J segment lost 6 bases and the V segment lost 1 base, leaving 7 bases of the junction unmatched. The CDR3 is 15 amino acids. CDR3 sequence: CASSYWTGKESEAFF. The DNA for the CDR3 is TGTGCCAGCAGTTACTGGACAGGGAAGGAGTCTGAAGCTTTCTTT.

The chain has TRBV6-5 and TRBJ2-3; tentatively, D is TRBD2 (6 bases). V shed 8 bases and J shed 3 bases, with 18 bases lying between them. The CDR3 sequence is 15 residues long. Germline assignment: CDR1 MNHEY and CDR2 SVGAGI. CDR3 loop: CASGSSTRKTDTQYF. In nucleotides, the CDR3 is TGTGCCAGCGGTAGTTCGACTAGAAAGACAGATACGCAGTATTTT.

This sequence joins TRBV2 and TRBJ1-4; D remains ambiguous. Germline lookup yields CDR1 SNHLY and CDR2 FYNNEI. Trimming removed 10 bases at V and 0 bases at J, with 9 bases between. The CDR3 is 13 residues long. The CDR3 here is CATGGATNEKLFF. The CDR3 nucleotides are TGTGCCACAGGTGGAGCAACTAATGAAAAACTGTTTTTT.

This clone was observed a single time. At one boundary the junction diverges from the germline segment, which might be a read error. The genes are TRBV5-1 and TRBJ1-2; D remains ambiguous. This CDR3 spans 11 amino acids. Germline V gene data show CDR1 as SGHRS and CDR2 as YFSETQ. CDR3: CASSNNYGYTF. The DNA of the CDR3 is TGCGCCAGCAGTAATAACTACGGCTACACCTTC.

J is TRBJ1-1 and V is TRBV5-1; possible D gene TRBD1, 6 bases. The CDR3 loop spans 15 amino acids. Germline values: CDR1 SGHRS, CDR2 YFSETQ. The germline V and J ends were trimmed by 4 bases and 5 bases, with 18 bases remaining between them. As DNA, the CDR3 is TGCGCCAGCAGCGGGGCGACAGGTTATTCGACTGAAGCTTTCTTT. Translating it yields CASSGATGYSTEAFF.

This chain links TRBV9 with TRBJ1-5, with D possibly TRBD1 on 5 matching bases. Germline values: CDR1 SGDLS, CDR2 YYNGEE. The CDR3 extends over 14 amino acids. V was pared by 5 bases and J by 3 bases, with 12 bases between. CDR3 region: CASSQGLNNQPQHF. The CDR3 region has the DNA TGTGCCAGCAGTCAGGGTTTGAACAATCAGCCCCAGCATTTT.

J is TRBJ1-1 and V is TRBV5-1; D gene uncertain. The CDR3 runs 14 residues. CDR1 SGHRS and CDR2 YFSETQ come from the germline V gene. V was clipped by 8 bases and J by 4 bases, with 18 bases between them. The CDR3 bases are TGCGCCAGTCGAACCTTAATTAGCGGCACTGAAGCTTTCTTT. As protein: CASRTLISGTEAFF.

The chain joins TRBV6-6 to TRBJ2-7; 7 bases map to TRBD2. The CDR3 runs to 14 residues. J lost 4 bases, V lost 6 bases, and 9 bases had no gene match. Germline CDR1 reads MNHNY; CDR2 reads SVGAGI (reference sequence). The CDR3 reads CASRSLADLYEQYF. DNA of the CDR3: TGTGCCAGCAGATCCCTAGCGGACCTTTACGAGCAGTACTTC.

V usage is TRBV7-9 and J usage is TRBJ2-2; 11 bases match TRBD2. Germline lookup yields CDR1 SEHNR and CDR2 FQNEAQ (reference sequence). The CDR3 spans 15 residues. J gave up 6 bases and V 0 bases, and 0 bases lay outside the gene matches. CDR3 sequence reads: CASSLATSGAGELFF. The CDR3, as DNA: TGTGCCAGCAGCTTAGCGACTAGCGGGGCCGGGGAGCTGTTTTTT.

The rearrangement joins TRBV19 to TRBJ2-7; unclear D gene. This CDR3 is 14 amino acids long. The V end lost 5 bases, the J end lost 0 bases, and 11 bases lay between the germline ends. Germline CDR1 is LNHDA and CDR2 is SQIVND (reference sequence). DNA of the CDR3: TGTGCCAGTAGTGCGCAAAAGAGCTCCTACGAGCAGTACTTC. This gives the protein CASSAQKSSYEQYF.

The chain links TRBV5-1 to TRBJ2-5, with TRBD1 matching 9 bases. J gave up 7 bases and V 4 bases, and 8 bases lay outside the gene matches. This CDR3 is built from 14 residues. Germline CDR1 is SGHRS and CDR2 is YFSETQ. DNA for the CDR3: TGCGCCAGCAGCCCGGGGACAGGGAGAACGACCCAGTACTTC. Translation: CASSPGTGRTTQYF. Filled out from reference TRBV5-1 and TRBJ2-5, the complete variable domain reads KAGVTQTPRYLIKTRGQQVTLSCSPISGHRSVSWYQQTPGQGLQFLFEYFSETQRNKGNFPGRFSGRQFSNSRSEMNVSTLELGDSALYLCASSPGTGRTTQYFGPGTRLLVL.